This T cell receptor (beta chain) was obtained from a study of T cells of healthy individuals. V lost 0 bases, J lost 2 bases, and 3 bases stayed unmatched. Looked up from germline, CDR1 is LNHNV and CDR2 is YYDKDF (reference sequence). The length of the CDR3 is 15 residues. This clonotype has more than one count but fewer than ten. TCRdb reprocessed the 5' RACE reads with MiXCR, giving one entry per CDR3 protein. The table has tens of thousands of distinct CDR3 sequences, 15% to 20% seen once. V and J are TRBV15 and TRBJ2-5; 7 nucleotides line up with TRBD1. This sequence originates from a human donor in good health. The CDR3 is CATSREQGSQETQYF. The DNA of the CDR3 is TGTGCCACCAGCAGAGAACAGGGGAGTCAAGAGACCCAGTACTTC.